The 22 T cell receptor beta chains in this list originate from one sample, sequenced in a study of identical twins (dated by TCRdb to the mid-2010s). The library relied on 5' RACE. The sequencing machine was an Illumina HiSeq 2000. TCRdb reran the public reads through fastp at Q25 and MiXCR, keeping productive beta chains. Rows with one shared CDR3 protein collapse into an entry with the most common genes and DNA. This sample has 1.5 million to 2 million distinct CDR3 sequences in its table, and under 35% of those were observed once. The ten top clones hold about 0.27% of the sample. Sequencing was performed on cord blood. These receptor sequences come from a newborn girl in good health.

V and J are TRBV4-1 and TRBJ2-1; either TRBD1 or TRBD2 may fit D (5 bases each). V lost 1 base and J 0 bases, leaving 13 bases between the germline ends. This CDR3 contains 17 residues. The germline V gene encodes CDR1 MGHRA and CDR2 YSYEKL. CDR3: CASSQALYGASYNEQFF. The DNA of the CDR3 is TGCGCCAGCAGCCAAGCACTCTACGGGGCCTCCTACAATGAGCAGTTCTTC.

This clonotype was observed many times. The V and J genes are TRBV6-2 or TRBV6-3 and TRBJ2-3; tentative D call: TRBD2 (6 bases). Germline V gene sequence: CDR1 MNHEY, CDR2 SVGEGT. CDR3 length equals 16 residues. Trimming pared 0 bases from V and 6 bases from J, leaving 16 bases between. The CDR3, as DNA: TGTGCCAGCAGTTACTCACGCGGGGCGGTGGCGGATACGCAGTATTTT. This gives the protein CASSYSRGAVADTQYF.

At least ten counts were recorded for this clonotype. The chain links TRBV29-1 to TRBJ2-7; a possible D gene is TRBD1 (5 bases). Trimming cost V 2 bases and J 0 bases, with 11 bases left between them. The V gene's germline CDR1 is SQVTM and CDR2 ANQGSEA. The CDR3 sequence is 14 residues long. CDR3 coding DNA: TGCAGCGTTGAATGGCAGGGAAGCTCCTACGAGCAGTACTTC. Translated, it gives CSVEWQGSSYEQYF.

The chain is built from TRBV6-5 and TRBJ2-7; unclear D gene. The CDR3 loop spans 17 amino acids. Trimming shortened V by 0 bases and J by 0 bases, and 15 bases separated the two germline ends. Germline CDR1 and CDR2: MNHEY and SVGAGI. The CDR3 sequence is CASSYSMALPSSYEQYF. The CDR3 DNA reads as TGTGCCAGCAGTTACTCGATGGCTCTTCCGAGCTCCTACGAGCAGTACTTC.

This clonotype was recorded a few times. The DNA for the CDR3 is TGTGCCAGCTCGATACGGGGACAGTTGAACACTGAAGCTTTCTTT. This gives the protein CASSIRGQLNTEAFF. The chain combines TRBV25-1 with TRBJ1-1; 7 bases map to TRBD1. CDR1 is MGHDK, CDR2 SYGVNS, per germline. V was pared by 8 bases and J by 0 bases, with 9 bases of the junction left unmatched. This CDR3 region has 15 residues.

The V gene is TRBV27, the J gene TRBJ2-1, with TRBD2 identical over 16 bases. The CDR3 contains 18 residues. CDR1 MNHEY and CDR2 SMNVEV come from the germline V gene (reference sequence). V trimming: 5 bases; J trimming: 2 bases; junction bases outside the gene matches: 6. CDR3: CASSTGTSGRGPYNEQFF. CDR3 in DNA: TGTGCCAGCAGTACCGGGACTAGCGGGAGGGGCCCCTACAATGAGCAGTTCTTC.

Here the CDR3 DNA reads TGTGCCAGCAGTGAAACCCCACAGGGGTACAGAGCTTTCTTT. Its protein product is CASSETPQGYRAFF. The chain uses TRBV25-1 and TRBJ1-1; 7 nucleotides align to TRBD1. CDR1 is MGHDK, CDR2 SYGVNS, per germline. The CDR3 totals 14 residues. The J segment lost 10 bases and the V segment lost 2 bases, leaving 10 bases of the junction unmatched.

The chain uses TRBV19 and TRBJ1-2; tentatively, D is TRBD1 (5 bases). The CDR3 has 13 residues. Germline V gives CDR1 LNHDA, CDR2 SQIVND (reference sequence). V was trimmed by 9 bases and J by 3 bases, leaving 14 bases between them. CDR3 sequence: CASAVLGDYGYTF. The CDR3 DNA is TGTGCCAGCGCAGTGCTGGGGGACTATGGCTACACCTTC.

In this sample, this clonotype turned up a few times. This chain joins TRBV7-9 and TRBJ2-1; D could derive from TRBD1 or TRBD2 (5 bases each). V was pared by 3 bases and J by 8 bases, with 20 bases between. This CDR3 contains 16 residues. Germline CDR1 and CDR2: SEHNR and FQNEAQ (reference sequence). CDR3 loop: CASSFSRGQGKDEQFF. The CDR3 DNA reads as TGTGCCAGCAGCTTTTCCCGGGGCCAGGGTAAGGATGAGCAGTTCTTC.

V gene TRBV30 combines with J gene TRBJ2-3; D might be TRBD1 or TRBD2, each matching 6 bases. The germline V gene encodes CDR1 GTSNPN and CDR2 SVGIG (reference sequence). The ends were cut back, 0 bases at V and 1 base at J, with 11 bases in the middle. The CDR3 has 15 residues. CDR3 DNA sequence: TGTGCCTGGAGTGTACTTGGGGGGCGCACAGATACGCAGTATTTT. Its translation: CAWSVLGGRTDTQYF.

The J gene is TRBJ1-2, the V gene TRBV10-3; tentatively, D is TRBD1 (6 bases). The CDR3 is made up of 15 amino acids. The germline V gene has CDR1 ENHRY and CDR2 SYGVKD. Trimming removed 10 bases at V and 8 bases at J, with 26 bases between. The CDR3 sequence: CATSPPTGISWGYTF. DNA for the CDR3: TGTGCCACCAGCCCTCCCACAGGGATTTCGTGGGGCTACACCTTC.

V and J are TRBV2 and TRBJ1-5, with 12 bases fitting TRBD1. Trimming cost V 6 bases and J 1 base; bases outside gene matches: 7. The CDR3 extends over 17 amino acids. Germline CDR1 reads SNHLY; CDR2 reads FYNNEI. CDR3 bases: TGTGCCAGCAGCCGGGACAGGGGGCTGAAGAGCAATCAGCCCCAGCATTTT. Residues: CASSRDRGLKSNQPQHF.

The chain recombines TRBV6-1 with TRBJ1-6; D is uncertain. Looked up from germline, CDR1 is MNHNS and CDR2 is SASEGT. The CDR3 sequence is 11 residues long. Deletions cut 10 bases from V and 7 bases from J, with 8 bases between. Written as DNA, the CDR3 is TGTGCCACTGGACTGAATTCACCCCTCCACTTT. This codes for CATGLNSPLHF.

In nucleotides, the CDR3 is TGCAGCGTCGGACTTACTAGCACAGATACGCAGTATTTT. As protein: CSVGLTSTDTQYF. The rearrangement links TRBV29-1 to TRBJ2-3; D is possibly TRBD2 (5 bases). Germline assignment: CDR1 SQVTM and CDR2 ANQGSEA. The V end lost 6 bases, the J end lost 0 bases, and 10 bases lay between the germline ends. CDR3 size: 13 residues.

This chain links TRBV24-1 with TRBJ2-7; 9 positions match TRBD1. With V trimmed by 1 base and J by 7 bases, 7 bases remained unmatched. The germline V gene encodes CDR1 KGHDR and CDR2 SFDVKD. The CDR3 contains 15 residues. CDR3 DNA: TGTGCCACCAGTGATTTTCCAGGGACAGGGCATGAGCAGTACTTC. This sequence encodes CATSDFPGTGHEQYF.

The chain employs TRBV20-1 and TRBJ2-5; 8 bases are shared with TRBD2. The CDR3 contains 14 residues. CDR1 and CDR2 from the germline V gene are DFQATT and SNEGSKA (reference sequence). V was clipped by 6 bases and J by 2 bases; unmatched bases: 8. The CDR3, as DNA: TGCAGTGCCCAAAGCGGGAGCCTACAAGAGACCCAGTACTTC. Encoded protein: CSAQSGSLQETQYF.

Comment on this clonotype: At one of its ends the junction is not consistent with the germline gene, which may arise from a read error. V and J are TRBV6-5 and TRBJ2-1; TRBD2 agrees at 10 bases. The CDR3 is 15 residues long. The germline V gene encodes CDR1 MNHEY and CDR2 SVGAGI. Here the CDR3 DNA reads TGTGCCAGCAATTACTCTAGCGGGAGAGGAAATGAGCAGTTCTTC. Encoded protein: CASNYSSGRGNEQFF.

This clonotype was counted only a few times. The chain uses TRBV28 and TRBJ2-3; a possible D gene is TRBD1 (6 bases). Germline V gives CDR1 MDHEN, CDR2 SYDVKM. The CDR3 consists of 16 residues. The V gene lost 2 bases and the J gene lost 2 bases, with 14 bases spanning the gap. The CDR3 DNA sequence: TGTGCCAGCAGTTTAGGTGCGACAGGCGCCACAGATACGCAGTATTTT. As protein: CASSLGATGATDTQYF.

The genes are TRBV10-3 and TRBJ2-3, with D possibly matching TRBD2 (6 bases). The V gene's germline CDR1 is ENHRY and CDR2 SYGVKD. V dropped 6 bases and J dropped 2 bases, with 12 bases sitting between them. CDR3 length: 14 amino acids. The CDR3 coding sequence is TGTGCCATCAGACCGGTAGCGGCCACAGATACGCAGTATTTT. This translates into CAIRPVAATDTQYF.

This sequence joins TRBV7-9 and TRBJ2-3; 7 bases match TRBD1. Germline loops: CDR1 SEHNR, CDR2 FQNEAQ (reference sequence). This CDR3 is 16 amino acids long. Trimming removed 3 bases from V and 5 bases from J; junction bases left unmatched: 11. For the CDR3, the DNA is TGTGCCAGCAGCTTTCTAGGACAGGAGAGGTTAGATACGCAGTATTTT. Translating gives CASSFLGQERLDTQYF.

The rearrangement joins TRBV25-1 to TRBJ2-4, with 9 bases aligning to TRBD1. After removal of 2 bases from V and 5 bases from J, the junction contained 7 bases not matched to a gene. CDR3 length: 16 amino acids. CDR1 MGHDK and CDR2 SYGVNS come from the germline V gene. The CDR3 loop is CASSELRDRDQNIQYF. In DNA form, the CDR3 reads TGTGCCAGCAGTGAACTCAGGGACAGGGATCAAAACATTCAGTACTTC. The whole variable domain, filled in from reference TRBV25-1 and TRBJ2-4, reads EADIYQTPRYLVIGTGKKITLECSQTMGHDKMYWYQQDPGMELHLIHYSYGVNSTEKGDLSSESTVSRIRTEHFPLTLESARPSHTSQYLCASSELRDRDQNIQYFGAGTRLSVL.

The chain joins TRBV29-1 to TRBJ1-4; a weak D match, TRBD1 (6 bases). CDR3 length equals 13 residues. Germline values: CDR1 SQVTM, CDR2 ANQGSEA. V shed 6 bases and J shed 4 bases, with 12 bases lying between them. The CDR3 protein is CSVGNRVNEKLFF. The CDR3 bases are TGCAGCGTGGGAAACAGGGTTAATGAAAAACTGTTTTTT.